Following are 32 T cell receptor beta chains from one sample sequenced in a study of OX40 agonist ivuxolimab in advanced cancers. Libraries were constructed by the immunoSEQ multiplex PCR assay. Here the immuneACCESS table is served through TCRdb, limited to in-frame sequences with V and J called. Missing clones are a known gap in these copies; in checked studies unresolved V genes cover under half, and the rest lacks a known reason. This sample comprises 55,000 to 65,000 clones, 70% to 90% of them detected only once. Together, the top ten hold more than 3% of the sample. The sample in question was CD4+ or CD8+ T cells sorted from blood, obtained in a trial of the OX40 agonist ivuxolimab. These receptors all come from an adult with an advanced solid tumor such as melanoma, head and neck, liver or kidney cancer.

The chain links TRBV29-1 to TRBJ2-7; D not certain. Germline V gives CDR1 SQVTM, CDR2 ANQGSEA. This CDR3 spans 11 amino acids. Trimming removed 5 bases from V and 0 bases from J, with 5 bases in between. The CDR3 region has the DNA TGCAGCGTTCTTAGCTCCTACGAGCAGTACTTC. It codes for CSVLSSYEQYF.

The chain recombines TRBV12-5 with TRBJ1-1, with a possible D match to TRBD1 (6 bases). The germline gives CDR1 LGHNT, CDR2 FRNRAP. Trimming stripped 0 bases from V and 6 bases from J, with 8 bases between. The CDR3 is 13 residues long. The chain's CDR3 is CASGLVGTSEAFF. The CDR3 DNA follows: TGTGCTAGTGGTTTGGTAGGGACATCTGAAGCTTTCTTT. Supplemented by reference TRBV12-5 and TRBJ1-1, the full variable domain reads DARVTQTPRHKVTEMGQEVTMRCQPILGHNTVFWYRQTMMQGLELLAYFRNRAPLDDSGMPKDRFSAEMPDATLATLKIQPSEPRDSAVYFCASGLVGTSEAFFGQGTRLTVV.

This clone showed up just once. Here the CDR3 reads CASTPGLPPSGANVLTF. CDR3 DNA: TGTGCCAGCACGCCGGGGCTCCCCCCCTCTGGGGCCAACGTCCTGACTTTC. V gene TRBV2 combines with J gene TRBJ2-6; D tentatively reads TRBD1 or TRBD2 (5 bases each). Trimming pared 7 bases from V and 0 bases from J, leaving 16 bases between. The V gene's germline CDR1 is SNHLY and CDR2 FYNNEI. The length of the CDR3 is 17 residues.

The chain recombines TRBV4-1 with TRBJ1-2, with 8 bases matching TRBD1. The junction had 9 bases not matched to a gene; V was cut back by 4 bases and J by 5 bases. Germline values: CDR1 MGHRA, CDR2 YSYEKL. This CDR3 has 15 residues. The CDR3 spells CASSPSDRVLYGYTF. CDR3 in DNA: TGCGCCAGCAGCCCCTCGGACAGGGTGCTATATGGCTACACCTTC.

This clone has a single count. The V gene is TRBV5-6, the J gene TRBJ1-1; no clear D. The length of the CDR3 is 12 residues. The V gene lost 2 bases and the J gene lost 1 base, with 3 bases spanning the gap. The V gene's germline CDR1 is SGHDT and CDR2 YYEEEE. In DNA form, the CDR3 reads TGTGCCAGCAGCTTAAGGAACACTGAAGCTTTCTTT. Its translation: CASSLRNTEAFF.

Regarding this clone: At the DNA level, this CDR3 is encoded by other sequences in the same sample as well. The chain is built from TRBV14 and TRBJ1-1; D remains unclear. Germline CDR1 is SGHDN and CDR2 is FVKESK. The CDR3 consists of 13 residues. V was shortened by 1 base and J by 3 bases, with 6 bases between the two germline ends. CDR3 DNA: TGTGCCAGCAGCCAAGGAGTTTACACTGAAGCTTTCTTT. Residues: CASSQGVYTEAFF.

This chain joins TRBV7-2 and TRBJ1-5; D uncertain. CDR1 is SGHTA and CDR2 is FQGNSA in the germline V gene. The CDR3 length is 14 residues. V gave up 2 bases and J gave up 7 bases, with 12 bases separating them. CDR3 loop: CASSLLTVRQPQHF. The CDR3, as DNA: TGTGCCAGCAGCTTACTAACAGTTCGCCAGCCCCAGCATTTT.

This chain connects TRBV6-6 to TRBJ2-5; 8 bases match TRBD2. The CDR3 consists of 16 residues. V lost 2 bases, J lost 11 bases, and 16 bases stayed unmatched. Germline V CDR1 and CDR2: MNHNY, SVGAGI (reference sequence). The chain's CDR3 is CASSYHPVSGGAEQYF. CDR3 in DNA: TGTGCCAGCAGTTACCACCCCGTCAGCGGGGGTGCTGAGCAGTACTTC.

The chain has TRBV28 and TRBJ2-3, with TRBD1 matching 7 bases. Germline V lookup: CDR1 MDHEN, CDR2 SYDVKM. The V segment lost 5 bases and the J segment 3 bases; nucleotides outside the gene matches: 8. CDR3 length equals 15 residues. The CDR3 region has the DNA TGTGCCAGCAGTCCCACAGGGGAGTTTACAGATACGCAGTATTTT. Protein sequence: CASSPTGEFTDTQYF. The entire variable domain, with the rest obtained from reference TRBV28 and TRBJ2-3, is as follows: DVKVTQSSRYLVKRTGEKVFLECVQDMDHENMFWYRQDPGLGLRLIYFSYDVKMKEKGDIPEGYSVSREKKERFSLILESASTNQTSMYLCASSPTGEFTDTQYFGPGTRLTVL.

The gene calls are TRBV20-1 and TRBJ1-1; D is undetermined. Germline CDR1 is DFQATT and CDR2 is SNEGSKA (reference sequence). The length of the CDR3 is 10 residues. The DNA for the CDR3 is TGCAGGGCCAGTTGGACTGAAGCTTTCTTT. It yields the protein CRASWTEAFF.

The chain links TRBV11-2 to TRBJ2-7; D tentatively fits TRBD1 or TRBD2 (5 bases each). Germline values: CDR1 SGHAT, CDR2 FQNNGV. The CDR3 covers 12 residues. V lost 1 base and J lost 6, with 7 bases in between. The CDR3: CASSLGGVEQYF. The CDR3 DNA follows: TGTGCCAGCAGCTTAGGAGGGGTCGAGCAGTACTTC.

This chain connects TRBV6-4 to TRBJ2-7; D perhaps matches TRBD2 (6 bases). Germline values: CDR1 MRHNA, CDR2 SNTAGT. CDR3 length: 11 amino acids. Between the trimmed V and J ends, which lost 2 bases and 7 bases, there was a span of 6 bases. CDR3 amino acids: CASSDGREQYF. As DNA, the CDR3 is TGTGCCAGCAGTGACGGGAGGGAGCAGTACTTC.

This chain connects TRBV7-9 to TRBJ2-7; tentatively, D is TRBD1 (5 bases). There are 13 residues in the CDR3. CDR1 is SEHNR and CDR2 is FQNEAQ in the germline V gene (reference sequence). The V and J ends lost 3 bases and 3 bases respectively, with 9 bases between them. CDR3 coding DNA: TGTGCCAGCAGCTTCGGCAGGGTCTACGAGCAGTACTTC. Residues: CASSFGRVYEQYF.

The chain's CDR3 is CAGSGTIYF. CDR3 in DNA: TGTGCCGGCTCAGGGACCATATATTTT. The chain uses TRBV5-6 and TRBJ1-3, with TRBD1 as a possible D gene (5 bases). This CDR3 comprises 9 residues. Germline V CDR1 and CDR2: SGHDT, YYEEEE. V lost 10 bases and J 10 bases, leaving 9 bases between the germline ends.

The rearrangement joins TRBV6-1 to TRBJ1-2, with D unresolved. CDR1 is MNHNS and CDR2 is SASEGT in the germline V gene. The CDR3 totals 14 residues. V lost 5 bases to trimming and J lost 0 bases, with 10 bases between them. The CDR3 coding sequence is TGTGCCAGCAGTCCCGGGCGGGCTAACTATGGCTACACCTTC. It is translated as CASSPGRANYGYTF.

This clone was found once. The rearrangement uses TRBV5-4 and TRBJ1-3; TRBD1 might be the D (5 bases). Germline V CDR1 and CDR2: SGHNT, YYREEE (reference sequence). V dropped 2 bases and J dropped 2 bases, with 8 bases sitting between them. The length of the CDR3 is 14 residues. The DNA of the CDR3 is TGTGCCAGCAGCTTTCCGGGGCCTGGAAACACCATATATTTT. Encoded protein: CASSFPGPGNTIYF. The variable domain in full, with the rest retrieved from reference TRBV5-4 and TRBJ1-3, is ETGVTQSPTHLIKTRGQQVTLRCSSQSGHNTVSWYQQALGQGPQFIFQYYREEENGRGNFPPRFSGLQFPNYSSELNVNALELDDSALYLCASSFPGPGNTIYFGEGSWLTVV.

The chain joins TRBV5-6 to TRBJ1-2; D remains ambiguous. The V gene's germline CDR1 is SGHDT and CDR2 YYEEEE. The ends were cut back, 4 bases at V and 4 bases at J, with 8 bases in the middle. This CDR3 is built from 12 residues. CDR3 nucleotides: TGTGCCAGCAGCCCGGGCCCCTATGGCTACACCTTC. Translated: CASSPGPYGYTF. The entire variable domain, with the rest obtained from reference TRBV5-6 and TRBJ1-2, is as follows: DAGVTQSPTHLIKTRGQQVTLRCSPKSGHDTVSWYQQALGQGPQFIFQYYEEEERQRGNFPDRFSGHQFPNYSSELNVNALLLGDSALYLCASSPGPYGYTFGSGTRLTVV.

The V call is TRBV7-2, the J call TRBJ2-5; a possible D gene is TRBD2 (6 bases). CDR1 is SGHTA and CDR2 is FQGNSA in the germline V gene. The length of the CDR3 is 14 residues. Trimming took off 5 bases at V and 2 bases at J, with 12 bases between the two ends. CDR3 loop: CASSTSGTQETQYF. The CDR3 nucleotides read TGTGCCAGCAGCACATCCGGGACTCAAGAGACCCAGTACTTC.

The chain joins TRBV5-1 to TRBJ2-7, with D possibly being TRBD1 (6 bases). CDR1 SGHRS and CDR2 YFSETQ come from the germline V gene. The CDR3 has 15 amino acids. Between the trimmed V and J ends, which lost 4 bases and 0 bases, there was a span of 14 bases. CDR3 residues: CASSPPGQSSYEQYF. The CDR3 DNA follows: TGCGCCAGCAGCCCCCCCGGACAGAGCTCCTACGAGCAGTACTTC.

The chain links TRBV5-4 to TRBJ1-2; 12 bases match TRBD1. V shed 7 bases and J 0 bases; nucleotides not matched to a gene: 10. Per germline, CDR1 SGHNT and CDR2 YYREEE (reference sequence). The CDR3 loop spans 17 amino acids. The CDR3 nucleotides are TGTGCCAGCGCGTCCGGGACAGGGGGCCTTCCTAACTATGGCTACACCTTC. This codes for CASASGTGGLPNYGYTF.

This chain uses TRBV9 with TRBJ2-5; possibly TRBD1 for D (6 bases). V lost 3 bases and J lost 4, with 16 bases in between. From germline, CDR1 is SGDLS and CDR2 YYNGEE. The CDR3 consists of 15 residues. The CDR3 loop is CASSEHRVGGETQYF. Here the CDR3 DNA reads TGTGCCAGCAGCGAACACAGGGTTGGCGGAGAGACCCAGTACTTC.

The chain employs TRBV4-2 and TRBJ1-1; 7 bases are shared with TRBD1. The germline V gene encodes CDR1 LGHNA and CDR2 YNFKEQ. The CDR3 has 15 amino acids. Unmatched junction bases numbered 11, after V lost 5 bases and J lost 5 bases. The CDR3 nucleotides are TGTGCCAGCAGCTTTGGGGCTACAGGGGAAACTGAAGCTTTCTTT. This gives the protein CASSFGATGETEAFF.

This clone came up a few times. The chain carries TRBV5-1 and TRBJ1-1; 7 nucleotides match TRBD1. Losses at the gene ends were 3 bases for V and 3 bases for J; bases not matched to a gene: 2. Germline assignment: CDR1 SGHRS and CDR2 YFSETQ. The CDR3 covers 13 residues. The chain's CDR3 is CASSYGTDTEAFF. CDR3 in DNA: TGCGCCAGCAGCTATGGGACAGACACTGAAGCTTTCTTT.

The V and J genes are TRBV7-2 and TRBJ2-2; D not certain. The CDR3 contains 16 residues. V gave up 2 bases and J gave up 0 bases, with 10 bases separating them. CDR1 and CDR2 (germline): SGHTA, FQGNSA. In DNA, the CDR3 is TGTGCCAGCAGCTTAATAGGACGAACGAACACCGGGGAGCTGTTTTTT. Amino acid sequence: CASSLIGRTNTGELFF.

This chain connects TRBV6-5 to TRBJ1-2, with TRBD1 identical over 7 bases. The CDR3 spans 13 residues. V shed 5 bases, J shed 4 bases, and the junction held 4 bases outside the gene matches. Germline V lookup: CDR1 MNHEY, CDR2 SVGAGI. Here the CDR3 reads CASSVTGTYGYTF. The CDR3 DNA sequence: TGTGCCAGCAGTGTGACAGGGACCTATGGCTACACCTTC.

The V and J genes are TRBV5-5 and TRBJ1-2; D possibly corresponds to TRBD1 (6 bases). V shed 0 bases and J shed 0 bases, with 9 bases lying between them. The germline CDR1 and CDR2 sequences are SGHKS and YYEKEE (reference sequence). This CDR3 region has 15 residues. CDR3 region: CASSLDRVTNYGYTF. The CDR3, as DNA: TGTGCCAGCAGCTTGGACAGGGTAACTAACTATGGCTACACCTTC.

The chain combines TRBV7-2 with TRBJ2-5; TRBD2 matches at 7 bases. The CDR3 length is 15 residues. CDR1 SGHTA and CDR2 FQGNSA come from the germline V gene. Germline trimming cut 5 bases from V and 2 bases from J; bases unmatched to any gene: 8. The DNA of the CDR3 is TGTGCCAGCAGCCCCCGGGGCGGGGGACAAGAGACCCAGTACTTC. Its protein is CASSPRGGGQETQYF. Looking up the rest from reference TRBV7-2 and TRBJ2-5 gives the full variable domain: GAGVSQSPSNKVTEKGKDVELRCDPISGHTALYWYRQSLGQGLEFLIYFQGNSAPDKSGLPSDRFSAERTGGSVSTLTIQRTQQEDSAVYLCASSPRGGGQETQYFGPGTRLLVL.

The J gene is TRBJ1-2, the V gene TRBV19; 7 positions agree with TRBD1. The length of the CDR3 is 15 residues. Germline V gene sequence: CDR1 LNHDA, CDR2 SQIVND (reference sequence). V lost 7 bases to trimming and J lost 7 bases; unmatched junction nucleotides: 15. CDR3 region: CASNPTGQAGVGYTF. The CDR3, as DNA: TGTGCCAGTAACCCTACAGGACAGGCTGGGGTTGGCTACACCTTC.

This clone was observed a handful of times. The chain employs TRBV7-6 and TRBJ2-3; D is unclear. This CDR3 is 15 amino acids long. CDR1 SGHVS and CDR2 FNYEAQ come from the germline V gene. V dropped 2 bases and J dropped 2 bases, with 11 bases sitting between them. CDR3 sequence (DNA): TGTGCCAGCAGCTTATATGCGGAGCCCACAGATACGCAGTATTTT. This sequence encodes CASSLYAEPTDTQYF.

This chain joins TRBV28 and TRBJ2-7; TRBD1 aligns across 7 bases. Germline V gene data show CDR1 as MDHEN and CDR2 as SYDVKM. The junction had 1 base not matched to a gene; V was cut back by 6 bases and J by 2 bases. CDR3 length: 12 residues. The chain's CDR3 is CASRQGPYEQYF. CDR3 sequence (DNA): TGTGCCAGCAGACAGGGGCCCTACGAGCAGTACTTC.

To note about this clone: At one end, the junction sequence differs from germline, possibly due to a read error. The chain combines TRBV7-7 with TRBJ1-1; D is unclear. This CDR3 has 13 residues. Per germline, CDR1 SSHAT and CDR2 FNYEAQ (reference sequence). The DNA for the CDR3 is TGTGCTAGCAGCCAGGACGGGAACACTGAAGCTTTCTTT. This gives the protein CASSQDGNTEAFF.

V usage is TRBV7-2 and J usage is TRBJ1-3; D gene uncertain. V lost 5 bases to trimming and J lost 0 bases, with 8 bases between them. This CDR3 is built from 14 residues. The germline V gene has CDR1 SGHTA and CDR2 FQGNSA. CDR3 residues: CASSHRASGNTIYF. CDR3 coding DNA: TGTGCCAGCAGCCATAGGGCCTCTGGAAACACCATATATTTT.